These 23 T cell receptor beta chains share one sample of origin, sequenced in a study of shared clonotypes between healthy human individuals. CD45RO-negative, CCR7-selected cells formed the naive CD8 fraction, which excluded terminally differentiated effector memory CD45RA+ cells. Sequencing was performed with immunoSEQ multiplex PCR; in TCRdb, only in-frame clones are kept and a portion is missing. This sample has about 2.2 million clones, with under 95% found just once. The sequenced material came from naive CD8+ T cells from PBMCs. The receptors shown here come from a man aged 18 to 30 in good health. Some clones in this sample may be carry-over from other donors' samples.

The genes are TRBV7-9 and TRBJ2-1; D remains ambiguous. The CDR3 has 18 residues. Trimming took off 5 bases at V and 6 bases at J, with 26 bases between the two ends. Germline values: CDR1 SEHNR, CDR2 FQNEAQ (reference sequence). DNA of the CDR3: TGTGCCAGCAGCCCACGCCTCCCTCACCATTTACTTTTCAATGAGCAGTTCTTC. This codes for CASSPRLPHHLLFNEQFF.

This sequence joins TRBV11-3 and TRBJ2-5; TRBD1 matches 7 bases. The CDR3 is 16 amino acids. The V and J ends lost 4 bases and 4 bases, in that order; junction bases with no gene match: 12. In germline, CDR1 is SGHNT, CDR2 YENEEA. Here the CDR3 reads CASSSRTGSLSETQYF. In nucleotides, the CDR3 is TGTGCCAGCAGCTCCCGGACAGGTTCCCTGTCAGAGACCCAGTACTTC.

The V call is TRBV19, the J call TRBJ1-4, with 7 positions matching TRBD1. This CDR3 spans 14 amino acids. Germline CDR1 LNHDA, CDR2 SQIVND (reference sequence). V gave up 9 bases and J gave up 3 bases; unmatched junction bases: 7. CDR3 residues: CASRGYGANEKLFF. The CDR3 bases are TGTGCCAGCAGGGGGTACGGGGCTAATGAAAAACTGTTTTTT.

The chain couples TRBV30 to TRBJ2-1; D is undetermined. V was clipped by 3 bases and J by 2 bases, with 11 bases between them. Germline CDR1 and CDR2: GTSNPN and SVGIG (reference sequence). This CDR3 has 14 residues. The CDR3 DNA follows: TGTGCCTGGAGGATCACATCTCCCTACAATGAGCAGTTCTTC. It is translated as CAWRITSPYNEQFF.

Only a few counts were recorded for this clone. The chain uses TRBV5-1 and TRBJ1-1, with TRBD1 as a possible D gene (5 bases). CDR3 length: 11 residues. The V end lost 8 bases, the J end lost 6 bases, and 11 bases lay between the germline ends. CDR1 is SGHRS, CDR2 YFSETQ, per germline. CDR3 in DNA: TGCGCCAGGCAGGGAAAGGCTGAAGCTTTCTTT. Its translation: CARQGKAEAFF.

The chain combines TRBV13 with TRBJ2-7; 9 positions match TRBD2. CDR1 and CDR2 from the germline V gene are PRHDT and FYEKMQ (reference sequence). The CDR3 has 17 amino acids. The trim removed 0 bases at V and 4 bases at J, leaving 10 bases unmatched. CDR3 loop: CASSLGVAGDPRYEQYF. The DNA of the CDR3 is TGTGCCAGCAGCTTAGGAGTAGCGGGGGACCCTAGGTACGAGCAGTACTTC.

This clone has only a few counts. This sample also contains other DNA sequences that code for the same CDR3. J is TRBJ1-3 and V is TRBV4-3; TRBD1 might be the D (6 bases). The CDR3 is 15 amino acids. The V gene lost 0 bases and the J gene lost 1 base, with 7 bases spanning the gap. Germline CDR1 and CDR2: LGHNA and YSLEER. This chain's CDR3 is CASSQDRGSGNTIYF. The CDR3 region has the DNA TGCGCCAGCAGCCAAGACAGGGGTTCTGGAAACACCATATATTTT.

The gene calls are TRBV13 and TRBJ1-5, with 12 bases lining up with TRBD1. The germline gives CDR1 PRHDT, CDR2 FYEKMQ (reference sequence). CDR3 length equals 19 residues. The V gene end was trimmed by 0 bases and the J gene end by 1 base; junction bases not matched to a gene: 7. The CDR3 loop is CASSLGGTGGLGSNQPQHF. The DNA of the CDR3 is TGTGCCAGCAGCTTAGGCGGGACAGGGGGCTTGGGGAGCAATCAGCCCCAGCATTTT.

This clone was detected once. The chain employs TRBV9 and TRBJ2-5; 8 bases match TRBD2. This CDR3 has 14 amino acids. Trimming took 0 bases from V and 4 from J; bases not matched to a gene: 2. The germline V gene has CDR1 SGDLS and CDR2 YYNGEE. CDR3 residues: CASSVALAGETQYF. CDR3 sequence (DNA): TGTGCCAGCAGCGTAGCGCTAGCGGGAGAGACCCAGTACTTC.

The DNA of the CDR3 is TGTGCCAGCAGCAAAGGGTCCACCCCCTACGAGCAGTACTTC. This sequence encodes CASSKGSTPYEQYF. The V gene is TRBV21-1, the J gene TRBJ2-7. TRBV21-1 is annotated as a pseudogene. This CDR3 region has 14 residues.

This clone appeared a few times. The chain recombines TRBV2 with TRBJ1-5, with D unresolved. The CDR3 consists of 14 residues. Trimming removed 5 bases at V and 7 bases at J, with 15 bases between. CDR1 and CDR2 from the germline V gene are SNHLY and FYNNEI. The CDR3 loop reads CASSSGRVSQPQHF. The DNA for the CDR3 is TGTGCCAGCAGTTCGGGTAGGGTGAGCCAGCCCCAGCATTTT.

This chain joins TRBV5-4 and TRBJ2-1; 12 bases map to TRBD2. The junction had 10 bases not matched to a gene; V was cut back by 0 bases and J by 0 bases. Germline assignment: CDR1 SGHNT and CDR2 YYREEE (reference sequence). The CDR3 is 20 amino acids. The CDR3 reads CASSLVRLAGVSSSYNEQFF. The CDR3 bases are TGTGCCAGCAGCTTGGTACGACTAGCGGGAGTGTCGAGCTCCTACAATGAGCAGTTCTTC. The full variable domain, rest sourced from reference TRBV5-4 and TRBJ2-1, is ETGVTQSPTHLIKTRGQQVTLRCSSQSGHNTVSWYQQALGQGPQFIFQYYREEENGRGNFPPRFSGLQFPNYSSELNVNALELDDSALYLCASSLVRLAGVSSSYNEQFFGPGTRLTVL.

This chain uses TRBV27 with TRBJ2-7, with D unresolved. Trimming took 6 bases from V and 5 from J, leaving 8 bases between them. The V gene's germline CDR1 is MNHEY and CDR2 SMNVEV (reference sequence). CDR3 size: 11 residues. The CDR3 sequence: CASRQSNEQYF. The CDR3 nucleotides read TGTGCCAGCAGACAGTCTAACGAGCAGTACTTC.

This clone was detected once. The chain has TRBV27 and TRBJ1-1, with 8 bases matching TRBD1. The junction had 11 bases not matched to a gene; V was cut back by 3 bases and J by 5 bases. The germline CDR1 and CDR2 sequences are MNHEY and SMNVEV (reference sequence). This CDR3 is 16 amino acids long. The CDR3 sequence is CASSLMGRGRGTEAFF. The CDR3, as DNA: TGTGCCAGCAGTTTGATGGGCAGGGGGCGGGGGACTGAAGCTTTCTTT.

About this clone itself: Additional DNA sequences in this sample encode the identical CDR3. CDR3 amino acids: CSVEKGTPYEQYF. Written as DNA, the CDR3 is TGCAGCGTTGAGAAGGGGACCCCCTACGAGCAGTACTTC. This chain links TRBV29-1 with TRBJ2-7, with D tentatively TRBD1 or TRBD2 (5 bases each). Germline V gene data show CDR1 as SQVTM and CDR2 as ANQGSEA. The V gene lost 3 bases and the J gene lost 2 bases, with 11 bases spanning the gap. The CDR3 runs to 13 residues.

The CDR3 DNA follows: TGTGCCAGCAGTTTCTTCGGTGCAACTAATGAAAAACTGTTTTTT. Translated, it gives CASSFFGATNEKLFF. The chain combines TRBV27 with TRBJ1-4, with D uncertain. The CDR3 loop spans 15 amino acids. V was trimmed by 3 bases and J by 0 bases, leaving 8 bases between them. Germline CDR1 MNHEY, CDR2 SMNVEV (reference sequence).

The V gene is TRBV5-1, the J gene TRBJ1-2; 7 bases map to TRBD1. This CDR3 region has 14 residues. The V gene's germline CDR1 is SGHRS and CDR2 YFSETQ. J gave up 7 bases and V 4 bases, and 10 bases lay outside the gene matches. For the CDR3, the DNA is TGCGCCAGCAGCGTGGGACAGACGGAAAGTGGCTACACCTTC. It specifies CASSVGQTESGYTF.

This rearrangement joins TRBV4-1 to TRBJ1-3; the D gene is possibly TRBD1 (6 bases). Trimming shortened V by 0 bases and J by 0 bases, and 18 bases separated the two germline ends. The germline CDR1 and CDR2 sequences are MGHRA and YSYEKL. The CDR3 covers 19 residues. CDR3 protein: CASSQEATGPRRSGNTIYF. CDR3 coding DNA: TGCGCCAGCAGCCAAGAGGCGACAGGCCCCAGACGCTCTGGAAACACCATATATTTT.

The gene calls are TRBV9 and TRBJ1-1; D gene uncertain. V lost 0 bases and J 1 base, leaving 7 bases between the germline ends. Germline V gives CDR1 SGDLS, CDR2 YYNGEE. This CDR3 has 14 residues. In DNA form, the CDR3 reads TGTGCCAGCAGCGTAGCTTGGGAGAACACTGAAGCTTTCTTT. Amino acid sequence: CASSVAWENTEAFF. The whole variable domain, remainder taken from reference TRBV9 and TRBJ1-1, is DSGVTQTPKHLITATGQRVTLRCSPRSGDLSVYWYQQSLDQGLQFLIQYYNGEERAKGNILERFSAQQFPDLHSELNLSSLELGDSALYFCASSVAWENTEAFFGQGTRLTVV.

CDR3 region: CALGPEGSWADTQYF. The CDR3 nucleotides read TGTGCACTGGGACCCGAGGGGAGCTGGGCAGATACGCAGTATTTT. The chain joins TRBV7-8 to TRBJ2-3; D may be TRBD1 or TRBD2 (5 bases each). Looked up from germline, CDR1 is SGHVS and CDR2 is FQNEAQ. The CDR3 has 15 amino acids.

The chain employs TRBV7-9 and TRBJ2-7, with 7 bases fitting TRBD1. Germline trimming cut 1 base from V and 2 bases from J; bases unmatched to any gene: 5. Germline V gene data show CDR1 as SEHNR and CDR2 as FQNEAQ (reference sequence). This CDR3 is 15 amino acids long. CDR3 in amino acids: CASSLGTGVTYEQYF. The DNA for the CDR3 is TGTGCCAGCAGCTTAGGTACAGGGGTTACCTACGAGCAGTACTTC.

The CDR3 region is CASSARTSGSTDTQYF. DNA for the CDR3: TGTGCCAGCAGCGCCCGGACTAGCGGGAGCACAGATACGCAGTATTTT. J is TRBJ2-3 and V is TRBV13; TRBD2 aligns across 11 bases. V lost 5 bases and J lost 0; bases outside the gene matches: 4. The CDR3 spans 16 residues. Germline V lookup: CDR1 PRHDT, CDR2 FYEKMQ (reference sequence). Looking up the rest from reference TRBV13 and TRBJ2-3 gives the full variable domain: AAGVIQSPRHLIKEKRETATLKCYPIPRHDTVYWYQQGPGQDPQFLISFYEKMQSDKGSIPDRFSAQQFSDYHSELNMSSLELGDSALYFCASSARTSGSTDTQYFGPGTRLTVL.

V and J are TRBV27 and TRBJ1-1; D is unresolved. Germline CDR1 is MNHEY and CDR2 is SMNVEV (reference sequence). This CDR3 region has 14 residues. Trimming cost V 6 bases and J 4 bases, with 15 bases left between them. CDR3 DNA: TGTGCCAGCAGGCCGACAAACCTGGTCACTGAAGCTTTCTTT. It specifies CASRPTNLVTEAFF.